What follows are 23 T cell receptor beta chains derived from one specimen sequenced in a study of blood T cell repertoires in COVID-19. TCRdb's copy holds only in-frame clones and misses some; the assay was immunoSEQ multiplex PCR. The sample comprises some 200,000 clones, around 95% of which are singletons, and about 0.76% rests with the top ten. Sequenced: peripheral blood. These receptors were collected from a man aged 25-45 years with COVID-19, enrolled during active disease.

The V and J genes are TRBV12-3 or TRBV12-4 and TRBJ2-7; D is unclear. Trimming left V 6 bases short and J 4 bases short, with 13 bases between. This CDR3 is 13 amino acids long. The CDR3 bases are TGTGCCAGCAGCATACATGACAAGTACGAGCAGTACTTC. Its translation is CASSIHDKYEQYF.

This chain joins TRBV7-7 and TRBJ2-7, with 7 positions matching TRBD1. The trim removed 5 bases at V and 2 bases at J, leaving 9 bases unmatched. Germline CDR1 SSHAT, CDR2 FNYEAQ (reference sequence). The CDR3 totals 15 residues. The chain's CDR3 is CASSPRTGNPYEQYF. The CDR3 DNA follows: TGTGCCAGCAGCCCGCGGACAGGAAACCCCTACGAGCAGTACTTC.

CDR3 DNA: TGTGCCAGTAGGATCAGCGGGGAGCTGTTTTTT. This sequence encodes CASRISGELFF. This chain joins TRBV19 and TRBJ2-2, with D unclear. V was trimmed by 6 bases and J by 7 bases, leaving 6 bases between them. The CDR3 is made up of 11 amino acids. Germline V gives CDR1 LNHDA, CDR2 SQIVND (reference sequence).

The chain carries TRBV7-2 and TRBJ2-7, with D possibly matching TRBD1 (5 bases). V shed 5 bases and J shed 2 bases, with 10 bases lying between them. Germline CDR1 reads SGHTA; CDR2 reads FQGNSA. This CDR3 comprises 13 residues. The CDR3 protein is CASSIDSTYEQYF. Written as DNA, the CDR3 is TGTGCCAGCAGCATAGACAGCACCTACGAGCAGTACTTC.

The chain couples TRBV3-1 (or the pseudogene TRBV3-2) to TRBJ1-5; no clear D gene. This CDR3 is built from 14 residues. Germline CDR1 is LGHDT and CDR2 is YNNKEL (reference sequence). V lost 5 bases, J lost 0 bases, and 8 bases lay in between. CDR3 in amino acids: CASSLQFSNQPQHF. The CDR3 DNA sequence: TGTGCCAGCAGCTTACAGTTTAGCAATCAGCCCCAGCATTTT.

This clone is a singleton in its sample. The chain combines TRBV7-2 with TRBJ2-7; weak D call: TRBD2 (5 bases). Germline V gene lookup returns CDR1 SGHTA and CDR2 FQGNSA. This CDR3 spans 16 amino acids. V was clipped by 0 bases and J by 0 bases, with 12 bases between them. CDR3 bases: TGTGCCAGCAGCTTAGCTGCCGGACTCACCTCCTACGAGCAGTACTTC. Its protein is CASSLAAGLTSYEQYF.

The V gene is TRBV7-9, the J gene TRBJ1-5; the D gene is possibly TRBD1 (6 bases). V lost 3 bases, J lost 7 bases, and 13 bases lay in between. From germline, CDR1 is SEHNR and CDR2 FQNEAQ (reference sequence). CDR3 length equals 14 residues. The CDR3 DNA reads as TGTGCCAGCAGCTTGGGTCAGGGGAAACAGCCCCAGCATTTT. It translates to CASSLGQGKQPQHF.

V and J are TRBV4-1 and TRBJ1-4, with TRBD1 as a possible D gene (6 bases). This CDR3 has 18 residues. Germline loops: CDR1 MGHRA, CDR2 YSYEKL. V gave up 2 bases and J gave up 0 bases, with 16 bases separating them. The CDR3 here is CASSQPPGHTSTNEKLFF. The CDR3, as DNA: TGCGCCAGCAGCCAACCACCGGGACACACCTCAACTAATGAAAAACTGTTTTTT.

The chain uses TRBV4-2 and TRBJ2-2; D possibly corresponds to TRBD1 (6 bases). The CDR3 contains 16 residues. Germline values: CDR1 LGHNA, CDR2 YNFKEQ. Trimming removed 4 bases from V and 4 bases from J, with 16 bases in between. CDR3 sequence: CASSRVTGSATGELFF. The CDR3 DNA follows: TGTGCCAGCAGCCGGGTGACAGGTTCGGCCACCGGGGAGCTGTTTTTT.

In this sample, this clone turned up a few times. DNA of the CDR3: TGTGCCAGCAGCTTCCGACAGGGAGGACGCTACGAGCAGTACTTC. It translates to CASSFRQGGRYEQYF. This rearrangement joins TRBV7-6 to TRBJ2-7, with D tentatively TRBD1 (7 bases). Trimming took off 3 bases at V and 3 bases at J, with 15 bases between the two ends. Germline V CDR1 and CDR2: SGHVS, FNYEAQ. The CDR3 is 15 residues long.

CDR3 sequence reads: CASSPGFSPLHF. The CDR3 nucleotides read TGTGCCAGCAGTCCAGGGTTTTCACCCCTCCACTTT. V and J are TRBV2 and TRBJ1-6, with D maybe TRBD1 (5 bases). Germline lookup yields CDR1 SNHLY and CDR2 FYNNEI. Trimming stripped 5 bases from V and 9 bases from J, with 8 bases between. The CDR3 loop spans 12 amino acids.

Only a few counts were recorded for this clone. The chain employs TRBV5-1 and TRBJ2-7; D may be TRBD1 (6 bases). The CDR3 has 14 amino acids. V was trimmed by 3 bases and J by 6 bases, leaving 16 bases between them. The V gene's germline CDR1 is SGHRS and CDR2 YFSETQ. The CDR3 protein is CASSYPREGGEQYF. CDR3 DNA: TGCGCCAGCAGCTACCCTCGGGAAGGGGGCGAGCAGTACTTC. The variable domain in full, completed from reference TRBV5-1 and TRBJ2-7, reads KAGVTQTPRYLIKTRGQQVTLSCSPISGHRSVSWYQQTPGQGLQFLFEYFSETQRNKGNFPGRFSGRQFSNSRSEMNVSTLELGDSALYLCASSYPREGGEQYFGPGTRLTVT.

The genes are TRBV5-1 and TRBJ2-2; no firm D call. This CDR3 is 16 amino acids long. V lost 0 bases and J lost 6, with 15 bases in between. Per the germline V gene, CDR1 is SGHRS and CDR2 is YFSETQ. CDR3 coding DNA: TGCGCCAGCAGCTTGGGCGCTTCCATCAACGCCGGGGAGCTGTTTTTT. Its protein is CASSLGASINAGELFF.

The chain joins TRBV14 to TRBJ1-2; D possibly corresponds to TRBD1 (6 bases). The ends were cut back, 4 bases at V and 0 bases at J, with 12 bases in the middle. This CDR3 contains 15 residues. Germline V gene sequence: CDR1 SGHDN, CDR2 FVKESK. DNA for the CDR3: TGTGCCAGCAGCCGGAGGGGGGGAGCTAACTATGGCTACACCTTC. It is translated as CASSRRGGANYGYTF.

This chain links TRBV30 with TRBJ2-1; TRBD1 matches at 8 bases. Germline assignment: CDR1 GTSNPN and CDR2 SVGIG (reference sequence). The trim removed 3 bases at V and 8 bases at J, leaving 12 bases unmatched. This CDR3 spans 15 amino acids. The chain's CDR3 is CAWSDGTGGRHEQFF. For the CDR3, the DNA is TGTGCCTGGAGCGACGGGACAGGAGGAAGGCATGAGCAGTTCTTC.

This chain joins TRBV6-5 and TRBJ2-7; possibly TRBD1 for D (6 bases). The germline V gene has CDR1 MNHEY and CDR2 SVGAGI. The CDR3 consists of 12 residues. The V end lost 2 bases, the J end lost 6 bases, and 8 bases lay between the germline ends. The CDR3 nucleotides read TGTGCCAGCAGTTACCCAGGGGCCGAGCAGTACTTC. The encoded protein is CASSYPGAEQYF.

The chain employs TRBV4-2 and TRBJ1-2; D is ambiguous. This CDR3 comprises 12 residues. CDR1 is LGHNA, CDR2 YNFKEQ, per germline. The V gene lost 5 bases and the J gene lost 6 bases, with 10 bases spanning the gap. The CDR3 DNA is TGTGCCAGCAGCTTCACTTCTGATGGCTACACCTTC. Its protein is CASSFTSDGYTF.

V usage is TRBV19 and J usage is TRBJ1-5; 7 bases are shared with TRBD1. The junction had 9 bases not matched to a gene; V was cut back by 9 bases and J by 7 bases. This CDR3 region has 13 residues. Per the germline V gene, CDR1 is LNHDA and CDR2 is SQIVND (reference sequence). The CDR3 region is CASHLRGGQPQHF. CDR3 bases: TGTGCCAGCCACCTCCGAGGGGGCCAGCCCCAGCATTTT.

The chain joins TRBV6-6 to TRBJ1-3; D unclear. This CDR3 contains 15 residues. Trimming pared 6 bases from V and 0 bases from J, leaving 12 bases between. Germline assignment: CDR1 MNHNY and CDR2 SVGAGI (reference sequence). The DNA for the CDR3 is TGTGCCAGCAGAACCCAGGCCGCCTCTGGAAACACCATATATTTT. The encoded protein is CASRTQAASGNTIYF.

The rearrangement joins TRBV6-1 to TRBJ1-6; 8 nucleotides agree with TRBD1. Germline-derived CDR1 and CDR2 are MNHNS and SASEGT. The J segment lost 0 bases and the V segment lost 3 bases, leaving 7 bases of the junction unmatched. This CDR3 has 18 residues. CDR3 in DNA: TGTGCCAGCAGTGACCTCGGACAGGGAAGCTCCTATAATTCACCCCTCCACTTT. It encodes CASSDLGQGSSYNSPLHF.

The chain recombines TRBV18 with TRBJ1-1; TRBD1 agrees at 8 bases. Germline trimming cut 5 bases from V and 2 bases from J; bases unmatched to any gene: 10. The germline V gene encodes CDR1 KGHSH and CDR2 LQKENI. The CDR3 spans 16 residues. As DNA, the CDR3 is TGTGCCAGCTCATCCGGACAGGGTCGGGTTAACACTGAAGCTTTCTTT. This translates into CASSSGQGRVNTEAFF.

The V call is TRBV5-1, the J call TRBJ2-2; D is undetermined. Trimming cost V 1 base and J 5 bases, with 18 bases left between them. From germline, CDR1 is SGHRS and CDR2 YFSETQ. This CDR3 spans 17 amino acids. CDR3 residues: CASSLRIGILETGELFF. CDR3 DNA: TGCGCCAGCAGCTTGAGGATAGGCATCTTGGAGACCGGGGAGCTGTTTTTT.

CDR3: CASSPAGGKGRAFF. CDR3 coding DNA: TGTGCCAGCAGCCCCGCGGGGGGTAAGGGGAGGGCTTTCTTT. The V and J genes are TRBV21-1 and TRBJ1-1. TRBV21-1 is a pseudogene locus. The length of the CDR3 is 14 residues.